This TCR beta chain is drawn from a study of human T cells and chemical hapten exposure. Germline V gene sequence: CDR1 ENHRY, CDR2 SYGVKD. V lost 4 bases to trimming and J lost 3 bases, with 9 bases between them. The CDR3 has 13 amino acids. The time point: healthy volunteer bleed at 2 weeks. RNA extraction used unfractionated whole blood as the source of total RNA. MiXCR, run by TCRdb on the RACE reads, gives a single entry per CDR3 protein. The table records around 130,000 distinct CDR3 sequences, 8.5% to 9.5% of them present only once. This clonotype has just a few counts. The TCR comes from a male donor in good health. Some clones in this sample may be carry-over from other donors' samples. The sequenced sample was whole blood. The chain carries TRBV10-3 and TRBJ1-1, with D unclear. CDR3: CAISVLRDTEAFF. In DNA form, the CDR3 reads TGTGCCATCAGTGTCTTGCGGGACACTGAAGCTTTCTTT.